This T cell receptor beta chain was recorded in a study of T cell responses to AZD1222 COVID-19 vaccine. Study-level findings and limits: Unmutated variant regions reportedly attract nearly half of all spike-specific TCRs. The study found vaccine-associated CD4 TCRs spanning spike, dominant at 160-218 and 743-854. The repertoires were collected only after the peak T cell response.

Assay: immunoSEQ multiplex PCR; the TCRdb copy retains only in-frame clones and omits some. The data hold about 180,000 clones, with 88% observed a single time. For this clone: Its antigen is not known.

Whether given at about 4 or about 12 weeks, second doses were pooled. Trimming removed 1 base at V and 2 bases at J, with 12 bases between. Germline loops: CDR1 SGHTA, CDR2 FQGTGA. This CDR3 comprises 15 residues. This sequence was found in an adult who received the AZD1222 COVID-19 vaccine. The rearrangement uses TRBV7-3 and TRBJ2-7; weak D call: TRBD2 (5 bases). Sample: peripheral blood, taken 28 days after the second AZD1222 dose. CDR3 amino acids: CASSLRSGAPYEQYF. In nucleotides, the CDR3 is TGTGCCAGCAGCTTAAGAAGCGGCGCCCCCTACGAGCAGTACTTC.